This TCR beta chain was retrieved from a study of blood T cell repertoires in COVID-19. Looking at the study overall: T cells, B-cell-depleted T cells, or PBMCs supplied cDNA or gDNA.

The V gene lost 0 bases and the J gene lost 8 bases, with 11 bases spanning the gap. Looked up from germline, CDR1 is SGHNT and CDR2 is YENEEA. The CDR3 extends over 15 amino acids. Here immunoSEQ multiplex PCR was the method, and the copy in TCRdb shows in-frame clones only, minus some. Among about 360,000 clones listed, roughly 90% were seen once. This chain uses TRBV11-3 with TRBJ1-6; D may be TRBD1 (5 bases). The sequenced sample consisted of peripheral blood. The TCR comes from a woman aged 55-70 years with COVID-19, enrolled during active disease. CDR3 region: CASSLDQGAYSPLHF. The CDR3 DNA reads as TGTGCCAGCAGCTTAGATCAAGGGGCATATTCACCCCTCCACTTT.